Listed below are T cell receptor beta chains from one sample, sequenced in a study of T cells in Graves' hyperthyroidism and ophthalmopathy. TCRdb used MiXCR to reprocess the multiplex PCR reads, holding one entry per CDR3 protein. Of 500,000 to 750,000 distinct CDR3 sequences listed, around 46% are singletons. The source material was peripheral blood or thyroid tissue (not recorded which). These receptors were collected from a woman in her late teens or twenties with Graves' hyperthyroidism. Each CDR3 is given without its conserved first and last residue. Each record gives: CDR3 length, V gene, J gene, clone size, CDR3 protein. Expanded clones get a size class; other rows say once, few or many, or leave the size out.

13,TRBV6-2/TRBV6-3,TRBJ1-2,many,ASRRQVGANYGYT
13,TRBV7-2,TRBJ2-5,NA,ASSIGTGANGTQY
9,TRBV11-2,TRBJ2-7,many,ASRTTYEQY
13,TRBV18,TRBJ2-7,NA,ASSPWDRGNHEQY
12,TRBV7-9,TRBJ1-1,many,ASSLPDRNTEAF
13,TRBV29-1,TRBJ1-5,NA,SVTTGEESNQPQH
10,TRBV20-1,TRBJ2-7,many,SAIPSLYEQY
11,TRBV18,TRBJ2-5,NA,ASSPSEAETQY
14,TRBV7-6,TRBJ1-2,NA,ASSSAGGYGVDGYT
13,TRBV10-3,TRBJ1-4,NA,AISESGRGNEKLF
13,TRBV20-1,TRBJ2-5,NA,SARNGGGDQETQY
14,TRBV5-1,TRBJ2-6,NA,ASSGPFSSGANVLT
12,TRBV4-1,TRBJ2-7,NA,ASSQSGQGYEQY
13,TRBV20-1,TRBJ2-3,many,SALPLAESTDTQY
12,TRBV7-3,TRBJ1-1,many,ASSTESGSLEAF
12,TRBV10-2,TRBJ2-7,many,ASTTSGRSYEQY
10,TRBV10-3,TRBJ2-2,many,AIRQGSGELF
12,TRBV4-3,TRBJ2-2,many,ASSQPFSAGELF
12,TRBV9,TRBJ2-7,NA,ASTSSTGSGEQY
11,TRBV6-5,TRBJ1-5,NA,ASSYSVSQPQH
13,TRBV20-1,TRBJ1-6,many,SARIRGTSYSPLH
11,TRBV29-1,TRBJ1-2,many,SVVPRVGSGYT
13,TRBV29-1,TRBJ1-5,NA,SLQEEQSSNQPQH
15,TRBV6-1,TRBJ2-5,few,ASRAGLAGGDQETQY
11,TRBV29-1,TRBJ2-7,many,SVDLAGRGKQY
17,TRBV5-1,TRBJ1-5,NA,ASSLLTKQGAESNQPQH
10,TRBV7-2,TRBJ2-5,once,ASGTVHQPQY
9,TRBV20-1,TRBJ2-5,NA,SARSQETQN
13,TRBV7-3,TRBJ2-6,NA,ASSLARDRDNVLT
9,TRBV2,NA,NA,ASSEGIIQY
16,TRBV5-1,TRBJ2-6,many,ASSLEGQASSGANVLT
12,TRBV7-9,TRBJ2-5,NA,ASSPVDEGETQY
13,TRBV9,TRBJ1-2,NA,ASSVHDPPNYGYT
15,TRBV12-3/TRBV12-4,TRBJ1-5,many,ASSFDRGQSSNQPQH
11,TRBV18,TRBJ2-7,many,ASSPTGVYEQY
13,TRBV7-9,NA,NA,ASSFLARDHNEQF
13,TRBV6-5,TRBJ2-7,many,ASSEGRGFSYEQY
18,TRBV7-3,TRBJ2-7,NA,ASSQSLGTGMATHWGEQY